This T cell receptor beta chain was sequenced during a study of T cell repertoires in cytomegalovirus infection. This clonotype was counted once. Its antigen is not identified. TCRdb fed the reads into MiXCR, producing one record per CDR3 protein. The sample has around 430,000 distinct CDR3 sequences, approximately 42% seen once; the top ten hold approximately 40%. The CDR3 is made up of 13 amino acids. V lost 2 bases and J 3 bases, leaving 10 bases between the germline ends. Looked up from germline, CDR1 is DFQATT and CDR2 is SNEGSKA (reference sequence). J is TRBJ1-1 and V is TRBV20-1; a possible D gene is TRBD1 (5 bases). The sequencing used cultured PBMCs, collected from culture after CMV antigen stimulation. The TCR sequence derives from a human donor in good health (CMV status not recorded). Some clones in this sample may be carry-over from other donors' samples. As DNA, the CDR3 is TGCAGTGCTAGAATGGGGGTTCACACTGAAGCTTTCTTT. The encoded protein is CSARMGVHTEAFF.